The 14 T cell receptor beta chains in this list originate from one sample, sequenced in a study of human thymus T cells. The protocol was immunoSEQ multiplex PCR, while the TCRdb copy is restricted to in-frame clones and leaves out a portion. The table lists approximately 46,000 clones, around 95% of them singletons, with roughly 0.16% in the top ten. Sequencing input: blood. Receptor source: a girl less than two years old with a congenital heart defect but otherwise immunologically healthy.

The rearrangement uses TRBV19 and TRBJ2-1; D possibly corresponds to TRBD2 (6 bases). The CDR3 covers 15 residues. The germline V gene has CDR1 LNHDA and CDR2 SQIVND (reference sequence). V was clipped by 1 base and J by 8 bases, with 15 bases between them. CDR3 in amino acids: CASSIGLTRADEQFF. The CDR3 DNA reads TGTGCCAGTAGTATAGGATTGACTAGGGCCGATGAGCAGTTCTTC.

J is TRBJ2-5 and V is TRBV7-9; 7 nucleotides agree with TRBD1. Unmatched junction bases numbered 9, after V lost 4 bases and J lost 7 bases. Germline loops: CDR1 SEHNR, CDR2 FQNEAQ (reference sequence). The CDR3 spans 14 residues. CDR3 sequence reads: CASSSRDSRGTQYF. CDR3 DNA sequence: TGTGCCAGCAGCTCCCGGGACAGTCGAGGGACCCAGTACTTC.

The J gene is TRBJ1-1, the V gene TRBV18, with D unresolved. The germline gives CDR1 KGHSH, CDR2 LQKENI. This CDR3 is 14 amino acids long. V lost 3 bases to trimming and J lost 7 bases, with 15 bases between them. CDR3 nucleotides: TGTGCCAGCTCACCGATCCGGACGACGCTTGAAGCTTTCTTT. Amino acid sequence: CASSPIRTTLEAFF.

The rearrangement joins TRBV5-4 to TRBJ1-2; tentatively, D is TRBD1 (5 bases). This CDR3 comprises 15 residues. CDR1 is SGHNT, CDR2 YYREEE, per germline (reference sequence). V was pared by 4 bases and J by 1 base, with 14 bases between. The CDR3 loop reads CASSAGTPNNYGYTF. As DNA, the CDR3 is TGTGCCAGCAGCGCCGGGACTCCCAATAACTATGGCTACACCTTC.

The J gene is TRBJ2-7, the V gene TRBV25-1, with 11 bases lining up with TRBD2. This CDR3 has 17 amino acids. V lost 2 bases and J lost 7; bases outside the gene matches: 13. Germline loops: CDR1 MGHDK, CDR2 SYGVNS. The CDR3 region is CASSEHLQLAGDGEQYF. The CDR3, as DNA: TGTGCCAGCAGTGAACACCTCCAACTAGCGGGAGATGGTGAGCAGTACTTC.

The V call is TRBV28, the J call TRBJ2-7; perhaps TRBD1 as D (7 bases). Between the trimmed V and J ends, which lost 4 bases and 3 bases, there was a span of 16 bases. The CDR3 totals 15 residues. Germline V gene data show CDR1 as MDHEN and CDR2 as SYDVKM. The CDR3 DNA follows: TGTGCCAGCAGTTGGCAGGGGGGTAGAGGCTACGAGCAGTACTTC. Translation: CASSWQGGRGYEQYF.

The chain carries TRBV6-4 and TRBJ2-3; 12 bases line up with TRBD2. V shed 5 bases and J 5 bases; nucleotides not matched to a gene: 8. This CDR3 region has 16 residues. The germline CDR1 and CDR2 sequences are MRHNA and SNTAGT. CDR3 in amino acids: CASSITSGRSKDTQYF. The CDR3 coding sequence is TGTGCCAGCAGTATAACTAGCGGGAGGTCGAAAGATACGCAGTATTTT.

J is TRBJ2-7 and V is TRBV2; 7 bases fit TRBD1. The CDR3 length is 14 residues. CDR1 SNHLY and CDR2 FYNNEI come from the germline V gene. The V segment lost 2 bases and the J segment 2 bases; nucleotides outside the gene matches: 3. For the CDR3, the DNA is TGTGCCAGCAGTGAACAGGGGGTCCCCTACGAGCAGTACTTC. Its translation is CASSEQGVPYEQYF.

This sequence joins TRBV6-1 and TRBJ1-2; D is possibly TRBD1 (5 bases). Trimming cost V 7 bases and J 4 bases, with 13 bases left between them. Germline CDR1 is MNHNS and CDR2 is SASEGT. The CDR3 spans 13 residues. CDR3 bases: TGTGCCAGCACCGGGGGTACAGTCTATGGCTACACCTTC. This codes for CASTGGTVYGYTF.

The chain has TRBV19 and TRBJ2-1; TRBD2 matches at 9 bases. Germline V gene lookup returns CDR1 LNHDA and CDR2 SQIVND (reference sequence). There are 15 residues in the CDR3. The junction had 4 bases not matched to a gene; V was cut back by 1 base and J by 6 bases. CDR3 DNA: TGTGCCAGTAGTATAGGCGGGAGGGCCTTCAATGAGCAGTTCTTC. This gives the protein CASSIGGRAFNEQFF.

The V and J genes are TRBV5-6 and TRBJ2-7; no definite D call. Germline lookup yields CDR1 SGHDT and CDR2 YYEEEE. The V gene lost 0 bases and the J gene lost 9 bases, with 4 bases spanning the gap. This CDR3 is 10 amino acids long. The CDR3 sequence: CASSLEGQYF. In DNA form, the CDR3 reads TGTGCCAGCAGCTTGGAAGGGCAGTACTTC.

This rearrangement joins TRBV4-1 to TRBJ2-3; weak D call: TRBD2 (5 bases). The V gene's germline CDR1 is MGHRA and CDR2 YSYEKL. The CDR3 loop spans 16 amino acids. Trimming pared 4 bases from V and 3 bases from J, leaving 17 bases between. CDR3 sequence reads: CASSPNPWGVTDTQYF. The CDR3 bases are TGCGCCAGCAGCCCGAATCCTTGGGGAGTAACAGATACGCAGTATTTT.

The chain couples TRBV2 to TRBJ2-7, with TRBD2 matching 12 bases. CDR3 size: 18 residues. The germline CDR1 and CDR2 sequences are SNHLY and FYNNEI. The J segment lost 0 bases and the V segment lost 7 bases, leaving 13 bases of the junction unmatched. CDR3 DNA sequence: TGTGCCAGCATCCTGGGGCTAGCGGGAGGGACTAGCTCCTACGAGCAGTACTTC. Its protein is CASILGLAGGTSSYEQYF. Variable domain in full (rest from reference TRBV2 and TRBJ2-7): EPEVTQTPSHQVTQMGQEVILRCVPISNHLYFYWYRQILGQKVEFLVSFYNNEISEKSEIFDDQFSVERPDGSNFTLKIRSTKLEDSAMYFCASILGLAGGTSSYEQYFGPGTRLTVT.

The V and J genes are TRBV2 and TRBJ2-5; 7 nucleotides align to TRBD1. V was pared by 4 bases and J by 1 base, with 0 bases of the junction left unmatched. The CDR3 runs to 13 residues. Germline loops: CDR1 SNHLY, CDR2 FYNNEI. In DNA, the CDR3 is TGTGCCAGCAGTGGGGACAGCCAAGAGACCCAGTACTTC. This codes for CASSGDSQETQYF.